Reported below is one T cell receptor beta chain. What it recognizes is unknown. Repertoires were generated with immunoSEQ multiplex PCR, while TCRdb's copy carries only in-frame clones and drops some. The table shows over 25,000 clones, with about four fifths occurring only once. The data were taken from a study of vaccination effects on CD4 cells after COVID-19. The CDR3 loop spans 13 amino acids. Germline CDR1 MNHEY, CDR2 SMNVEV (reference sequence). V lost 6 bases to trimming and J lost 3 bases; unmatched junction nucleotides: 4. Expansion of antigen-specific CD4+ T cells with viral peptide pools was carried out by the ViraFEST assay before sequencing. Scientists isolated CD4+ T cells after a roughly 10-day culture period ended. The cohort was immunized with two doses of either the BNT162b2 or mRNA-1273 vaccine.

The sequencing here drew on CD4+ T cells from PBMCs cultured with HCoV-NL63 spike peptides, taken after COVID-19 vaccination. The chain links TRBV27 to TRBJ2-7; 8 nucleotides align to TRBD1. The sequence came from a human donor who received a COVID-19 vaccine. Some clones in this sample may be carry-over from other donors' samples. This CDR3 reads CASRPGTGYEQYV. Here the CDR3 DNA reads TGTGCCAGCAGGCCAGGGACAGGCTACGAGCAGTACGTC.